This TCR beta chain was identified during a study of shared clonotypes between healthy human individuals. This CDR3 region has 15 residues. Germline-derived CDR1 and CDR2 are SGHTA and FQGNSA. V dropped 1 base and J dropped 6 bases, with 16 bases sitting between them. Sequencing was performed with immunoSEQ multiplex PCR; in TCRdb, only in-frame clones are kept and a portion is missing. The data hold 950,000 to 1,100,000 clones, with around 76% observed a single time. For this clone: Its antigen is undetermined.

Regarding the study as a whole: An effect of sequencing depth on clonotype sharing among donors was expected.

The sequencing input was memory CD4+ T cells sorted from blood. Subset defined: CD45RA-negative fraction. V gene TRBV7-2 combines with J gene TRBJ2-7; a possible D gene is TRBD1 (7 bases). The sequence derives from a young man in good health. This CDR3 reads CASSLGWSQGGEQYF. CDR3 sequence (DNA): TGTGCCAGCAGCTTAGGATGGTCGCAGGGGGGCGAGCAGTACTTC. The entire variable domain, with the rest obtained from reference TRBV7-2 and TRBJ2-7, is as follows: GAGVSQSPSNKVTEKGKDVELRCDPISGHTALYWYRQSLGQGLEFLIYFQGNSAPDKSGLPSDRFSAERTGGSVSTLTIQRTQQEDSAVYLCASSLGWSQGGEQYFGPGTRLTVT.